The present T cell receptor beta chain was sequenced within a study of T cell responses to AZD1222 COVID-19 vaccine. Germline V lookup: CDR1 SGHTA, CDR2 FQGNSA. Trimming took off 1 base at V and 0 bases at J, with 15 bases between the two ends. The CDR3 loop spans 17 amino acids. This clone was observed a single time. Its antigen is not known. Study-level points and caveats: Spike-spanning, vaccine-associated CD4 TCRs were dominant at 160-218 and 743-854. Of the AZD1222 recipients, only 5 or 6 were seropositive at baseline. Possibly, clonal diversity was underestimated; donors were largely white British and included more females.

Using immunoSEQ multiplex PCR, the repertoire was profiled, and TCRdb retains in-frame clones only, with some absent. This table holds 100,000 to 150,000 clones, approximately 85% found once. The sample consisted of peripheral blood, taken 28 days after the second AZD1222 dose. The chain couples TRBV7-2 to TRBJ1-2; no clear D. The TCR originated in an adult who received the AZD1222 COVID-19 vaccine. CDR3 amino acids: CASSLVGGRGANYGYTF. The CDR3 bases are TGTGCCAGCAGCTTAGTGGGAGGACGGGGAGCTAACTATGGCTACACCTTC.